Below, 15 T cell receptor beta chains from the same sample are listed, as sequenced in a study of T cell changes during pregnancy in multiple sclerosis. Data came from immunoSEQ multiplex PCR; TCRdb stores just in-frame clones and leaves some out. This table holds about 39,000 clones, roughly 90% found once. Sample: CD8+ T cells from peripheral blood mononuclear cells, taken before pregnancy. The receptors here all came from a female donor with multiple sclerosis, enrolled in a pregnancy study.

The J gene is TRBJ2-7, the V gene TRBV30, with D possibly TRBD1 on 6 matching bases. The germline V and J ends were trimmed by 1 base and 3 bases, with 10 bases remaining between them. Looked up from germline, CDR1 is GTSNPN and CDR2 is SVGIG (reference sequence). The CDR3 has 13 amino acids. CDR3 bases: TGTGCCTGGAGTGAGGGACAAGTCTACGAGCAGTACTTC. It specifies CAWSEGQVYEQYF.

The V gene is TRBV9, the J gene TRBJ1-4; tentative D call: TRBD1 (6 bases). Germline V lookup: CDR1 SGDLS, CDR2 YYNGEE. This CDR3 contains 20 residues. The V end lost 4 bases, the J end lost 2 bases, and 27 bases lay between the germline ends. The chain's CDR3 is CASSLSGEGGRRGTNEKLFF. CDR3 nucleotide sequence: TGTGCCAGCAGCCTCAGCGGGGAGGGCGGCAGGAGGGGGACTAATGAAAAACTGTTTTTT.

The chain joins TRBV6-5 to TRBJ1-1, with TRBD1 identical over 10 bases. V gave up 4 bases and J gave up 0 bases; unmatched junction bases: 5. Germline V gene lookup returns CDR1 MNHEY and CDR2 SVGAGI. The CDR3 runs to 16 residues. This CDR3 reads CASSSGTGALNTEAFF. The CDR3 DNA sequence: TGTGCCAGCAGTTCCGGGACAGGGGCTTTGAACACTGAAGCTTTCTTT.

V gene TRBV19 combines with J gene TRBJ1-1; 8 positions match TRBD1. Germline CDR1 is LNHDA and CDR2 is SQIVND (reference sequence). V dropped 11 bases and J dropped 0; count of bases not matched to a gene: 5. The CDR3 extends over 13 amino acids. CDR3: CAVEDRVNTEAFF. In DNA form, the CDR3 reads TGTGCCGTAGAGGACAGGGTGAACACTGAAGCTTTCTTT.

V usage is TRBV4-1 and J usage is TRBJ2-7, with 7 nucleotides matching TRBD1. CDR3 length: 14 residues. V dropped 4 bases and J dropped 2; count of bases not matched to a gene: 5. Germline V gene lookup returns CDR1 MGHRA and CDR2 YSYEKL. Here the CDR3 DNA reads TGCGCCAGCAGCCCACAGGGGACCCCCTACGAGCAGTACTTC. Its translation is CASSPQGTPYEQYF.

The V gene is TRBV11-2, the J gene TRBJ2-7; tentative D call: TRBD1 (6 bases). Germline values: CDR1 SGHAT, CDR2 FQNNGV. The V gene lost 4 bases and the J gene lost 2 bases, with 12 bases spanning the gap. This CDR3 contains 14 residues. The CDR3 sequence: CASSSTGTAYEQYF. The DNA for the CDR3 is TGTGCCAGCAGCTCAACAGGGACGGCCTACGAGCAGTACTTC.

The CDR3 DNA reads as TGTGCCAGCAGCCCTCAGACTAGCCGAAAAGAGACCCAGTACTTC. This translates into CASSPQTSRKETQYF. This rearrangement joins TRBV28 to TRBJ2-5; 7 bases agree with TRBD2. The CDR3 consists of 15 residues. Germline CDR1 reads MDHEN; CDR2 reads SYDVKM. J gave up 3 bases and V 6 bases, and 10 bases lay outside the gene matches.

The genes are TRBV10-3 and TRBJ2-3, with 7 bases matching TRBD1. CDR1 ENHRY and CDR2 SYGVKD come from the germline V gene. J was trimmed by 3 bases and V by 6 bases; bases with no gene match: 9. The CDR3 extends over 15 amino acids. The CDR3 DNA reads TGTGCCATCAGGGTGACAGGGTATGGTACAGATACGCAGTATTTT. Amino acid sequence: CAIRVTGYGTDTQYF.

The chain is built from TRBV7-9 and TRBJ2-2; 7 bases agree with TRBD1. The CDR3 spans 18 residues. J was trimmed by 0 bases and V by 4 bases; bases with no gene match: 11. Per the germline V gene, CDR1 is SEHNR and CDR2 is FQNEAQ (reference sequence). CDR3 residues: CASSSLPGQRPNTGELFF. The CDR3 region has the DNA TGTGCCAGCAGCTCTCTACCGGGACAGAGACCGAACACCGGGGAGCTGTTTTTT.

This clone was seen only once. The rearrangement uses TRBV4-2 and TRBJ1-2; D remains unclear. CDR1 is LGHNA and CDR2 is YNFKEQ in the germline V gene. The CDR3 is 14 amino acids. V was cut by 4 bases and J by 7 bases, with 16 bases left in between. CDR3 DNA sequence: TGTGCCAGCAGCCTGCAGAGGGAAGTCGGTGGCTACACCTTC. Residues: CASSLQREVGGYTF.

The rearrangement uses TRBV6-5 and TRBJ1-1; TRBD1 might be the D (5 bases). Germline CDR1 MNHEY, CDR2 SVGAGI. The CDR3 has 16 amino acids. V lost 0 bases, J lost 1 base, and 12 bases lay in between. Written as DNA, the CDR3 is TGTGCCAGCAGTTACTCGAGTCTCAGGGCGAACACTGAAGCTTTCTTT. The encoded protein is CASSYSSLRANTEAFF.

The rearrangement joins TRBV5-1 to TRBJ2-3, with 7 positions matching TRBD1. CDR1 is SGHRS and CDR2 is YFSETQ in the germline V gene. The junction had 7 bases not matched to a gene; V was cut back by 0 bases and J by 0 bases. The CDR3 has 17 amino acids. The CDR3 region is CASSLVGGWTSTDTQYF. The CDR3, as DNA: TGCGCCAGCAGCTTGGTAGGGGGCTGGACTAGCACAGATACGCAGTATTTT.

The chain has TRBV9 and TRBJ2-3, with 7 nucleotides matching TRBD1. This CDR3 spans 14 amino acids. Germline loops: CDR1 SGDLS, CDR2 YYNGEE. Germline trimming cut 3 bases from V and 2 bases from J; bases unmatched to any gene: 3. The CDR3 DNA follows: TGTGCCAGCAGCGGAGGGACAGTCACAGATACGCAGTATTTT. It codes for CASSGGTVTDTQYF.

The rearrangement joins TRBV7-9 to TRBJ1-1, with TRBD1 as a possible D gene (6 bases). With 6 bases removed from V and 4 bases from J, the gap between germline ends came to 18 bases. The V gene's germline CDR1 is SEHNR and CDR2 FQNEAQ (reference sequence). The CDR3 covers 15 residues. The CDR3 sequence is CASSPGRGGGTEAFF. CDR3 bases: TGTGCCAGCAGTCCCGGGCGGGGGGGCGGCACTGAAGCTTTCTTT.

Regarding this clone: One junction end does not reproduce the germline sequence, and a read error may be involved. The rearrangement links TRBV29-1 to TRBJ2-7; perhaps TRBD1 as D (5 bases). The CDR3 is 12 residues long. The germline V gene has CDR1 SQVTM and CDR2 ANQGSEA. This chain's CDR3 is CSAEGADNEQYF. The CDR3 coding sequence is TGCAGCGCTGAAGGGGCAGACAACGAGCAGTACTTC.